This T cell receptor (beta chain) was identified in a study of cytomegalovirus exposure and HLA in healthy donors. The study's findings and limits: Cytomegalovirus-associated status was assigned to 150 or so TCR beta chains.

This PCR relied on a set of 60 Vbeta primers and 13 Jbeta primers. Clones were read by immunoSEQ multiplex PCR, and TCRdb kept only the in-frame ones, dropping some. The top ten clones hold roughly 13% of a sample with over 150,000 clones, approximately 80% of them seen once. There are a few counts of this clone. Its antigen is as yet unknown. CDR1 and CDR2 (germline): LNHNV, YYDKDF (reference sequence). With 0 bases removed from V and 5 bases from J, the gap between germline ends came to 10 bases. The length of the CDR3 is 14 residues. Sequenced sample: PBMCs. This sequence joins TRBV15 and TRBJ1-1; the D gene is possibly TRBD1 (5 bases). The receptor was derived from a man younger than 45 in good health and CMV-seropositive. In DNA, the CDR3 is TGTGCCACCAGCAGAGATGGGGCTTGGACTGAAGCTTTCTTT. This codes for CATSRDGAWTEAFF.